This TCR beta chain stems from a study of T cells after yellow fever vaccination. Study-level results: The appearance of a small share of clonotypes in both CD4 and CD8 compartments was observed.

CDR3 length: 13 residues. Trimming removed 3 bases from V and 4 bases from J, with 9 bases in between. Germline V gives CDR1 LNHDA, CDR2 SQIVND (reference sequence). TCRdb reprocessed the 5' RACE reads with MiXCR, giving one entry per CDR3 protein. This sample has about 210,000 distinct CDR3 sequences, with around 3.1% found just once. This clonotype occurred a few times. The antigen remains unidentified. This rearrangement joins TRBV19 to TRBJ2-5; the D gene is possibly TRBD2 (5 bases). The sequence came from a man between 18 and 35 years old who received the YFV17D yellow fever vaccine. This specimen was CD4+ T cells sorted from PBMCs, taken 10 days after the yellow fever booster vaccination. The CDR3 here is CASSIRRAETQYF. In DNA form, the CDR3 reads TGTGCCAGTAGTATCAGGCGGGCAGAGACCCAGTACTTC.